What follows describes a single TCR beta chain. Its antigen is not identified. This CDR3 has 15 amino acids. The germline gives CDR1 MGHRA, CDR2 YSYEKL. This sample is drawn from a study of cytomegalovirus exposure and HLA in healthy donors. Study-level findings and limits: Later analysis associated a missense DCLRE1C variant with TCR beta V- and J-gene trimming.

PCR involved 60 Vbeta and 13 Jbeta primers. How the authors handled the data: Later reanalysis found about 80 million unique TCR beta chains, around 10 million of them shared. Method: immunoSEQ multiplex PCR; TCRdb's copy keeps in-frame clones and lacks some. The V and J calls and clone size come from that table; D and trimming were worked out from the DNA. The data hold 150,000 or so clones, with approximately 80% observed a single time. J is TRBJ2-5 and V is TRBV4-1; 8 nucleotides agree with TRBD2. The J call is in doubt because the DNA end fits TRBJ2-7 better. Sequenced material: PBMCs. The sequence came from a woman under 30 in good health and CMV-seropositive. For the CDR3, the DNA is TGCGCCAGCAGCCAAGTTAGCGGGGCCTCCTACGAGCAGTACTTC. The encoded protein is CASSQVSGASYEQYF.